The clone carrying this T cell receptor beta chain was counted a few times. Antigen: not known. Sequencing relied on a cDNA template that was reverse transcribed from extracted RNA. Sequencing used immunoSEQ multiplex PCR; TCRdb keeps in-frame clones, though not all of them. The data show approximately 210,000 clones, with around 66% seen just once and roughly 1.2% held by the top ten. The sample is drawn from a study of CD8+ T cells in alopecia areata. Overall study findings and caveats: Scalp clonality, along with expanded CD8+ clones among the top 100, was significantly decreased by tofacitinib. A single nonresponder leaves the baseline CD8+ expansion link to response uncertain. It was less clear whether patients shared TCRs than it was in mice, possibly because of HLA.

Treatment specified: oral pan-JAK inhibitor, 5-10 mg twice daily. CD4+ and CD8+ T cells were sorted from PBMCs. The CDR3 is 13 residues long. CDR1 MNHEY and CDR2 SMNVEV come from the germline V gene (reference sequence). V was clipped by 7 bases and J by 10 bases, with 19 bases between them. The gene calls are TRBV27 and TRBJ1-1; D perhaps matches TRBD1 (6 bases). The receptor was isolated from a human donor with alopecia areata. Sample: CD4+ T cells sorted from blood, taken around week 44, from a patient treated with tofacitinib. Written as DNA, the CDR3 is TGTGCCAGCACCCCATCCACAGGGCGTATAGCTTTCTTT. Its protein is CASTPSTGRIAFF.